A selection of T cell receptor beta chains follows, all from one sample in a study of beta chain features in type 1 diabetes. Data came from immunoSEQ multiplex PCR; TCRdb stores just in-frame clones and leaves some out. The sample includes approximately 730,000 clones, around 15% seen only once; the top ten take 0.022%. Sequencing was done on a sample of naive CD4+ T cells from blood. Receptor source: a man between 18 and 35 years old with type 1 diabetes. The CDR3 runs from the conserved cysteine through the conserved F or W. A D gene is named only where the DNA matches it firmly. Clone size is not always given. Where it is, it says once, few, many or a class for expanded clones.

j_call | clone_size | d_call | v_call | cdr3_length | cdr3_nt | cdr3_aa
TRBJ1-2 | . | TRBD1 | TRBV7-9 | 15 | TGTGCCAGCAGCCCGACAGGGGCTGCGAACTATGGCTACACCTTC | CASSPTGAANYGYTF
TRBJ2-5 | few | . | TRBV7-3 | 13 | TGTGCCAGCGGGAGAGGGGTAGAGGAGACCCAGTACTTC | CASGRGVEETQYF
TRBJ1-1 | . | . | TRBV29-1 | 12 | TGCAGCGTTGGGCGGGCGAACACTGAAGCTTTCTTT | CSVGRANTEAFF
TRBJ2-7 | . | TRBD1 | TRBV20-1 | 11 | TGTGGGACAGGGGGTTCGGGTGAGCAGTACTTC | CGTGGSGEQYF
TRBJ1-2 | . | . | TRBV25-1 | 15 | TGTGCCAGCAGTGAAAGCCACAGGGTGGCCTATGGCTACACCTTC | CASSESHRVAYGYTF
TRBJ2-1 | . | . | TRBV5-6 | 13 | TGTGCCAGCAGGGGGTCTGATTTCAATGAGCAGTTCTTC | CASRGSDFNEQFF
TRBJ2-7 | few | TRBD1 | TRBV7-2 | 15 | TGTGCCAGCAGCTTGGCGACAGGGCGATTCGCCGAGCAGTACTTC | CASSLATGRFAEQYF
TRBJ1-2 | few | . | TRBV30 | 13 | TGTGCCTGGAGTTCTGCAGGGCGGAAAGGCTACACCTTC | CAWSSAGRKGYTF
TRBJ2-3 | . | . | TRBV29-1 | 14 | TGCAGCTCCCGTGAGGACACGAGCACAGATACGCAGTATTTT | CSSREDTSTDTQYF
TRBJ2-7 | . | . | TRBV15 | 13 | TGTGCCACCAGCAGAGGGTCTCCCTACGAGCAGTACTTC | CATSRGSPYEQYF
TRBJ2-3 | few | TRBD1 | TRBV7-9 | 14 | TGTGCCAGCAGCCCCCCCGGGACAGTCCATACGCAGTATTTT | CASSPPGTVHTQYF
TRBJ2-3 | . | . | TRBV6-6 | 14 | TGTGCCAGCAGTTACCATGACTTTTCAGATACGCAGTATTTT | CASSYHDFSDTQYF
TRBJ2-7 | . | . | TRBV6-1 | 11 | TGTGCCAGCAGCCGCACCTACGAGCAGTACTTC | CASSRTYEQYF
TRBJ1-6 | . | . | TRBV15 | 15 | TGTGCCACCAGCAGAGAGGGAGCAGAGAATTCACCCCTCCACTTT | CATSREGAENSPLHF
TRBJ2-7 | few | . | TRBV30 | 15 | TGTGCCTGGAGCGGGAGACAGGGCACCCTCTACGAGCAGTACTTC | CAWSGRQGTLYEQYF
TRBJ1-2 | few | . | TRBV9 | 12 | TGTGCCAGCAGCGCAGGGGATGCGGGCTACACCTTC | CASSAGDAGYTF
TRBJ1-6 | few | . | TRBV29-1 | 15 | TGCAGCGCCAGGGACGGGAGCTCCTATAATTCACCCCTCCACTTT | CSARDGSSYNSPLHF
TRBJ1-5 | few | . | TRBV11-2 | 13 | TGTGCCAGCAGCTTAGCAGGGGATCAGCCCCAGCATTTT | CASSLAGDQPQHF
TRBJ2-7 | . | . | TRBV10-3 | 15 | TGTGCCATCAGTGATCAGGGGAGTTTAGCCTACGAGCAGTACTTC | CAISDQGSLAYEQYF
TRBJ2-7 | . | TRBD1 | TRBV5-1 | 15 | TGCGCCAGCAGCTTGGAGGGACAGGGAACCTACGAGCAGTACTTC | CASSLEGQGTYEQYF
TRBJ2-3 | . | . | TRBV13 | 16 | TGTGCCAGCAGCTTAGGGGGACCGACAATCACAGATACGCAGTATTTT | CASSLGGPTITDTQYF
TRBJ1-2 | . | . | TRBV30 | 12 | TGTGCCTGGATGGGGGGCTGGTATGGCTACACCTTC | CAWMGGWYGYTF
TRBJ1-6 | few | . | TRBV18 | 15 | TGTGCCAGCTCACCACGGGACATGCAACTGTCACCCCTCCACTTT | CASSPRDMQLSPLHF
TRBJ2-1 | few | . | TRBV6-6 | 15 | TGTGCCAGCAGTTCCCCATCGAGCTCCTACAATGAGCAGTTCTTC | CASSSPSSSYNEQFF
TRBJ1-2 | few | TRBD1 | TRBV7-2 | 13 | TGTGCCAGCAGCTTGGGACAGGACTATGGCTACACCTTC | CASSLGQDYGYTF
TRBJ1-4 | few | TRBD1 | TRBV29-1 | 15 | TGCAGCGTTGCCGGGACAGGGGGCTCCGGGGAAAAACTGTTTTTT | CSVAGTGGSGEKLFF
TRBJ1-2 | . | . | TRBV5-1 | 15 | TGCGCCAGCAGCTGGGGGCCGGACGGAAACTATGGCTACACCTTC | CASSWGPDGNYGYTF
TRBJ2-7 | . | TRBD1 | TRBV7-2 | 14 | TGTGCCAGCAGCCGTTGGACAGGGATGAGCGAGCAGTACTTC | CASSRWTGMSEQYF
TRBJ1-2 | . | . | TRBV5-1 | 14 | TGCGCCAGCAGCTTAAGGGACCATGGGGACGGCTACACCTTC | CASSLRDHGDGYTF
TRBJ1-2 | . | TRBD1 | TRBV30 | 13 | TGTGCCTGGAGTCAGGGACAGGGTTATGGCTACACCTTC | CAWSQGQGYGYTF
TRBJ2-3 | few | TRBD1 | TRBV10-3 | 17 | TGTGCCATCAGTGAGCCAGTGGCGGGACAGGGCCCAGATACGCAGTATTTT | CAISEPVAGQGPDTQYF
TRBJ1-1 | . | . | TRBV18 | 15 | TGTGCCAGCTCCCAGGGACGAGGTCGGGACACTGAAGCTTTCTTT | CASSQGRGRDTEAFF
TRBJ2-5 | few | TRBD1 | TRBV2 | 11 | TGTCGGACAGGGGGCTTGGAGACCCAGTACTTC | CRTGGLETQYF
TRBJ1-5 | few | . | TRBV30 | 14 | TGTGCCTGGAAAGGGCTCTCGGCAGGACAGCCCCAGCATTTT | CAWKGLSAGQPQHF
TRBJ2-2 | few | TRBD2 | TRBV4-2 | 17 | TGTGCCAGCAGCCAAGAGCTAGCGGGCGCGAACACCGGGGAGCTGTTTTTT | CASSQELAGANTGELFF
TRBJ2-7 | few | . | TRBV27 | 14 | TGTGCCAGCAGTTCAGGACCCACGACCTACGAGCAGTACTTC | CASSSGPTTYEQYF
TRBJ1-5 | few | TRBD1 | TRBV5-1 | 14 | TGCGCCAGCAGCTTCAGGGACAGGGGGAGAACCCAGCATTTT | CASSFRDRGRTQHF
TRBJ2-3 | . | . | TRBV7-9 | 16 | TGTGCCAGCAGCTTGTCCTGGGGGGCGACCACAGATACGCAGTATTTT | CASSLSWGATTDTQYF
TRBJ2-3 | few | TRBD2 | TRBV14 | 16 | TGTGCCAGCAGCCAAAGTGGCGGGGGGCAAACAGATACGCAGTATTTT | CASSQSGGGQTDTQYF
TRBJ2-3 | few | . | TRBV11-2 | 15 | TGTGCCAGCAGCTGGGTTCTGGGTTCAGCAGATACGCAGTATTTT | CASSWVLGSADTQYF
TRBJ1-1 | . | . | TRBV29-1 | 10 | TGCAGCGTTGAAGAAACTGAAGCTTTCTTT | CSVEETEAFF
TRBJ1-6 | few | . | TRBV6-5 | 14 | TGTGCCAGCAGCCTGGGACGGCTCTATTCACCCCTCCACTTT | CASSLGRLYSPLHF
TRBJ1-2 | . | . | TRBV29-1 | 11 | TGCAGCGTTGAACAGAATTATGGCTACACCTTC | CSVEQNYGYTF